This is a list of T cell receptor beta chains from one sample in a study of blood T cell repertoires in COVID-19. Repertoires were generated with immunoSEQ multiplex PCR, while TCRdb's copy carries only in-frame clones and drops some. The top ten hold roughly an eighth of the sample, which has some 31,000 clones, approximately 91% seen once. Sequencing was performed on peripheral blood. Receptors originate from a human donor with active COVID-19. The donor label of this sample is uncertain. CDR3s leave out the opening cysteine and the closing phenylalanine or tryptophan.

cdr3_aa v_call
ASRTSGGSNTGELF TRBV4-3
ASSQEGTGVVQPQH TRBV4-2
ASSSPGQGADTIY TRBV28
ASSLPSGGAPGTDTQY TRBV4-2
ASSRTSGGAFGAPSLQETQY TRBV18
ASSSGQANTEAF TRBV6-2/TRBV6-3
ASSYGGQSYEQY TRBV6-5
ASSLYDRVDSPLH TRBV27
ASSPVGTTINYGYT TRBV27
ASSPSGIGAQY TRBV7-9
ASSQRTPYGYT TRBV3-1/TRBV3-2
ASSRMTATEAF TRBV12-3/TRBV12-4
ASRRGGNEAF TRBV27
ASSRQSEQF TRBV6-5
ASSTSGTGSYEQY TRBV5-1
ASSLRDSMNTEAF TRBV5-5
ASSPSGLAGNEQF TRBV2
AISESAQGARYGYT TRBV10-3
ASSLTRDREESPLH TRBV7-3
ASSIASAQYETQY TRBV5-1
ASSSEGQGRTEAF TRBV11-2
ASSLGTSGGPFRNEQF TRBV4-1
SVDVFGYT TRBV29-1
ASSYSVRGVETQY TRBV6-2/TRBV6-3
ASKQAGSTYEQY TRBV27
ASSRPSQGRSSYEQY TRBV14
ASTPASSYEQY TRBV7-2
ASSQAGTRGTYEQY TRBV4-1
ASNNHLFGEQF TRBV6-5
ASSHQAGGRETQY TRBV5-1
AISYRAGNTIY TRBV10-3
ASSFRTSGGTYEQY TRBV11-2
ASSLTVSYGYT TRBV28
ASSLPDSLWV TRBV19
ASSLARGRVETQY TRBV5-1
ASSPDGGQGGSLSGNTIY TRBV4-1
ASSASGQMYNEQF TRBV9
ASFRRNTEAF TRBV6-6
ASSQEVGGAKNIQY TRBV14
ASELPRGTQY TRBV27
ASSVGRAYGYT TRBV25-1
ASSQDRRGGRETQY TRBV4-2
ASSPAGSNEQF TRBV12-3/TRBV12-4
ASSLGARFSYEQY TRBV18
ATPRGPVSGGEYGYT TRBV2
AIKEGGQETQY TRBV10-3
ASSIGTAVGGPQH TRBV19
ASSQGQGTGNTIY TRBV14
ASSLAGGPNTGELF TRBV7-7
ASSLSQGNQPQH TRBV7-2
ASSTRTDLSYEQY TRBV11-2
ASSPDDRVGVPAF TRBV3-1/TRBV3-2
ASMRGGADEETQY TRBV6-5
ASKFTQARTEAF TRBV6-5
ASRTGTGGNNEQF TRBV6-5
ASSEFGVTDTQY TRBV2
ASSRTGSYEQY TRBV4-1
ASSQDVAGTGYYTDTQY TRBV4-3
ASIHSGNYGYT TRBV12-3/TRBV12-4